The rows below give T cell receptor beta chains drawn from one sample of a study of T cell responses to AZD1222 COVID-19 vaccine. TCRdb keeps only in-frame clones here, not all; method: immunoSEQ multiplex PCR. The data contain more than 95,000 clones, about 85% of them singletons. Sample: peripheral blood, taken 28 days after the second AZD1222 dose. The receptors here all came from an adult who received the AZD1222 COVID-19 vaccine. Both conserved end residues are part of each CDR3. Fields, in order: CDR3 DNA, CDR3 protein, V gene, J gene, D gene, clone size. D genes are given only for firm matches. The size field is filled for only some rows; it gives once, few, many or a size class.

TGTGCCAGCAGCTTAGCGGGGGTCGTAGGCTCACCCCTCCACTTT	CASSLAGVVGSPLHF	TRBV7-2	TRBJ1-6	.	.
TGTGCCTGGAGCGCGACAGGGTTGGGCAATCAGCCCCAGCATTTT	CAWSATGLGNQPQHF	TRBV30	TRBJ1-5	TRBD1	.
TGCGCCAGCAGCCCCGGGACTAGCGGGGAGGAGCAGTTCTTC	CASSPGTSGEEQFF	TRBV5-1	TRBJ2-1	TRBD2	.
TGTGCCAGCAGCGCTCGGGACAGGTATCTTCCTTCTGGGGCCAACGTCCTGACTTTC	CASSARDRYLPSGANVLTF	TRBV9	TRBJ2-6	TRBD1	.
TGTGCCAGCTCACCAGGGATGGGCCGTTGGGAGCTGTTTTTT	CASSPGMGRWELFF	TRBV18	TRBJ2-2	.	once
TGTGCCTGGAGTGTAGTGGATACGCAGTATTTT	CAWSVVDTQYF	TRBV30	TRBJ2-3	.	.
TGTGCCAGCAGCCCGGGACAGTACAATGAGCAGTTCTTC	CASSPGQYNEQFF	TRBV12-3/TRBV12-4	TRBJ2-1	TRBD1	.
TGTGCCAGCGCATCAGGGTTCCGGGGGGGGGAGACCCAGTACTTC	CASASGFRGGETQYF	TRBV2	TRBJ2-5	TRBD2	.
TGTGCCAGCACGGGCGGCCAGTCTGGAAACACCATATATTTT	CASTGGQSGNTIYF	TRBV25-1	TRBJ1-3	.	once
TGTGCCAGCTCACCTCCCGGACAAACCTACGAGCAGTACTTC	CASSPPGQTYEQYF	TRBV18	TRBJ2-7	.	.
TGTGCCAGCAGCCAAACCAAGGGGACTAGCCGGGAGACCCAGTACTTC	CASSQTKGTSRETQYF	TRBV3-1/TRBV3-2	TRBJ2-5	TRBD2	.
TGTGCCAGCAGCCCCAGCTGGGGTGGGACACCCCTCCACTTT	CASSPSWGGTPLHF	TRBV7-2	TRBJ1-6	.	.
TGTGCCAGCAGTGAAGCCGGGGAGGCTACTGAAGCTTTCTTT	CASSEAGEATEAFF	TRBV6-1	TRBJ1-1	.	.
TGTGCCAGCAGTAGTTTCATTACATCTGGAAACACCATATATTTT	CASSSFITSGNTIYF	TRBV28	TRBJ1-3	.	.
TGTGCCACCAGGGCAGGGGGCGGCGCAGATACGCAGTATTTT	CATRAGGGADTQYF	TRBV24-1	TRBJ2-3	TRBD1	.
TGTGCCAGCAGTACCACCAGCGATCGGCAGGTTACGCAGTATTTT	CASSTTSDRQVTQYF	TRBV6-5	TRBJ2-3	.	.
TGTGCCAGCCGAGCCAGGTCGGGTGAGCAGTACTTC	CASRARSGEQYF	TRBV6-4	TRBJ2-7	.	few
TGTGCCAGCAGCTTGTCGGAGCATAATTCACCCCTCCACTTT	CASSLSEHNSPLHF	TRBV5-4	TRBJ1-6	.	.
TGTGCCAGCAGCCCCTCCGGGAGGGGTATGAACACTGAAGCTTTCTTT	CASSPSGRGMNTEAFF	TRBV28	TRBJ1-1	.	.
TGTGCCAGCTCACCACCTCACACCGGGGAGCTGTTTTTT	CASSPPHTGELFF	TRBV18	TRBJ2-2	.	.
TGTGCCAGCAGCTCTGGACAGGGCTATGGCTACACCTTC	CASSSGQGYGYTF	TRBV12-3/TRBV12-4	TRBJ1-2	TRBD1	.
TGCGCCAGCAGTGATGGGAATTCACCCCTCCACTTT	CASSDGNSPLHF	TRBV10-2	TRBJ1-6	.	.
TGTGCCAGCAATCGGGGCAGAGACTACGAGCAGTACTTC	CASNRGRDYEQYF	TRBV2	TRBJ2-7	.	.
TGTGCCAGCAGCGTAGGGGAAGGGGTCGGTGAGCAGTTCTTC	CASSVGEGVGEQFF	TRBV9	TRBJ2-1	.	.
TGTGCCAGCAGCTCGAGGCCGGGACTAGCGGGGGGGACCTGGACAGATACGCAGTATTTT	CASSSRPGLAGGTWTDTQYF	TRBV5-4	TRBJ2-3	TRBD2	.
TGTGCCAGCAGTGGCGACAGTTACGAGCAGTACTTC	CASSGDSYEQYF	TRBV2	TRBJ2-7	.	.
TGTGCCAGCAGCCGGGACAGGGGAAATGAAAAACTGTTTTTT	CASSRDRGNEKLFF	TRBV7-9	TRBJ1-4	TRBD1	.
TGTGCCAGCAGTTACACTGCAACTAATGAAAAACTGTTTTTT	CASSYTATNEKLFF	TRBV6-5	TRBJ1-4	.	.
TGTGCCATCAGTGATTCGGACACTGAAGCTTTCTTT	CAISDSDTEAFF	TRBV10-3	TRBJ1-1	.	.
TGTGCCAGAAGCTTGGATCGGGAGGAGGGGCGAGGCATGAACACTGAAGCTTTCTTT	CARSLDREEGRGMNTEAFF	TRBV5-3	TRBJ1-1	.	.
TGTGCCAGCAGCGAGTCAATCTATGGCTACACCTTC	CASSESIYGYTF	TRBV13	TRBJ1-2	.	.
TGTGCCAGCAGCCTCAGGGGCCAAGGAACGAGGGGCGAGCAGTACTTC	CASSLRGQGTRGEQYF	TRBV7-2	TRBJ2-7	.	.
TGTGCCAGCTCACTCCCGGTCCCGGATACGCAGTATTTT	CASSLPVPDTQYF	TRBV18	TRBJ2-3	.	.
TGTGCCAGCAGCTTAGCCGAGGTCGGGGAGCTGTTTTTT	CASSLAEVGELFF	TRBV7-9	TRBJ2-2	.	few
TGTGCCAGCAGTAGTCAAACCCAGCGGGATAGAAGCTATGGCTACACCTTC	CASSSQTQRDRSYGYTF	TRBV6-2/TRBV6-3	TRBJ1-2	.	.
TGTGCCAGCAGCCAAGATCTCGACAGGCCCTGGGTGTACTTC	CASSQDLDRPWVYF	TRBV3-1/TRBV3-2	TRBJ2-4	.	.
TGTGCCAGCAGTGATGTCTCCGCAGCCTACGAGCAGTACTTC	CASSDVSAAYEQYF	TRBV2	TRBJ2-7	.	.
TGCGCCAGCAGCTTGATCGGGACTAACCACAATGAGCAGTTCTTC	CASSLIGTNHNEQFF	TRBV5-1	TRBJ2-1	TRBD2	.
TGTGCCATCAGTGAGTCGAAGGCGGGGGGCTTAATTGTGGGAGAGACCCAGTACTTC	CAISESKAGGLIVGETQYF	TRBV10-3	TRBJ2-5	TRBD2	.
TGCGCCAGCAGCCCCCACCTCCGGAGGGCCCCGGATGAAAAACTGTTTTTT	CASSPHLRRAPDEKLFF	TRBV4-1	TRBJ1-4	.	.
TGTGCCAGCAGCCAGGACTCAGGGGGCGCGGGTCAGCCCCAGCATTTT	CASSQDSGGAGQPQHF	TRBV3-1/TRBV3-2	TRBJ1-5	TRBD1	.
TGTGCCAGCAGCCGACAGGGCCAGAACACTGAAGCTTTCTTT	CASSRQGQNTEAFF	TRBV7-9	TRBJ1-1	TRBD1	.
TGTGCCAGCAGGAGGACAGGGGAGAGTCAGCCCCAGCATTTT	CASRRTGESQPQHF	TRBV28	TRBJ1-5	TRBD1	.
TGTGCCAGCTCAGAAGACCCCTCCTACGAGCAGTACTTC	CASSEDPSYEQYF	TRBV18	TRBJ2-7	.	.
TGTGCCGGACCGACAGGTAACACTGAAGCTTTCTTT	CAGPTGNTEAFF	TRBV6-5	TRBJ1-1	.	.
TGTGCCAGCAGCTTGGATCGCGGGAACACTGAAGCTTTCTTT	CASSLDRGNTEAFF	TRBV5-5	TRBJ1-1	.	.
TGTGCCATCTCTCCGGGACAGGGGGCCTACGAGCAGTACTTC	CAISPGQGAYEQYF	TRBV10-3	TRBJ2-7	TRBD1	.
TGTGCCAGCAGCTCTACAGAGATCAATGAAAAACTGTTTTTT	CASSSTEINEKLFF	TRBV7-2	TRBJ1-4	.	.
TGTGCCAGTAGCGGATCCCTCAATCAGCCCCAGCATTTT	CASSGSLNQPQHF	TRBV19	TRBJ1-5	.	few
TGTGCCAGCACAACTTCCGGGAAATCCGGGACAGGGGTCGGAGCTTTCTTT	CASTTSGKSGTGVGAFF	TRBV28	TRBJ1-1	TRBD1	.
TGTGCCAGCAGCCAGAGACAGGAATACGAGCAGTACTTC	CASSQRQEYEQYF	TRBV7-9	TRBJ2-7	.	.
TGTGCCAGCAGCGGAAGGGGGGGCCAATCCGGCGAGCAGTACTTC	CASSGRGGQSGEQYF	TRBV5-4	TRBJ2-7	.	.
TGTGCCAGCAGTTATACAGGGGTTTATAATGAAAAACTGTTTTTT	CASSYTGVYNEKLFF	TRBV28	TRBJ1-4	TRBD1	.
TGTGCCAGCAGCTCGACAGGTAGTAGCACTGAAGCTTTCTTT	CASSSTGSSTEAFF	TRBV7-9	TRBJ1-1	.	.